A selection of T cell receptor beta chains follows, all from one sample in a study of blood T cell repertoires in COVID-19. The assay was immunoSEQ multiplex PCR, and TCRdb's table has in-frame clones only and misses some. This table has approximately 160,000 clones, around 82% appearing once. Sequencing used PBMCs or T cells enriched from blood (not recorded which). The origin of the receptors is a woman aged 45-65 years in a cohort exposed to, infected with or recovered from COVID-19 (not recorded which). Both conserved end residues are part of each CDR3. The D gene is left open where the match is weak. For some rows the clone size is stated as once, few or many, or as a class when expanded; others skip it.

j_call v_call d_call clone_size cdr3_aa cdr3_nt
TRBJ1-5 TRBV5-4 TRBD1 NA CASSSDRGGQPQHF TGTGCCAGCAGCTCGGACAGGGGAGGACAGCCCCAGCATTTT
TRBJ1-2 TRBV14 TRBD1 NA CASSHTGTVYGYTF TGTGCCAGCAGCCATACCGGGACAGTCTATGGCTACACCTTC
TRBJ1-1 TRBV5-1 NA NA CASSPGAGSAEAFF TGCGCCAGCAGCCCAGGTGCCGGTAGCGCTGAAGCTTTCTTT
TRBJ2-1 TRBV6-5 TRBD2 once CASSLAGPTFNEQFF TGTGCCAGCAGTTTAGCGGGACCCACGTTTAATGAGCAGTTCTTC
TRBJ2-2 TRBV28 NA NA CASSSQNTGELFF TGTGCCAGCTCGAGTCAGAACACCGGGGAGCTGTTTTTT
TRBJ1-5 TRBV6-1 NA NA CASSELSNQPQHF TGTGCCAGCAGTGAACTCAGCAATCAGCCCCAGCATTTT
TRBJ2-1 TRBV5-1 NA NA CASTPDGGRSYNEQFF TGCGCCAGCACCCCGGACGGGGGGCGCTCCTACAATGAGCAGTTCTTC
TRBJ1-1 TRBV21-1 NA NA CASSKVNRGGEAFF TGTGCCAGCAGCAAAGTCAACAGGGGTGGTGAAGCTTTCTTT
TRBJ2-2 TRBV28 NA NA CASCSGGTGELFF TGTGCCAGCTGTAGCGGTGGCACCGGGGAGCTGTTTTTT
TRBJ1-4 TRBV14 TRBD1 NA CASSPRGLGEKLFF TGTGCCAGCAGCCCGAGGGGGCTGGGTGAAAAACTGTTTTTT
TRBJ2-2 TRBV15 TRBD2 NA CATSGSAGGSGELFF TGTGCCACCAGCGGGTCCGCGGGAGGTAGCGGGGAGCTGTTTTTT
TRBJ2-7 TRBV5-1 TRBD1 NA CASSLDFRQGFISREQYF TGCGCCAGCAGCTTGGACTTTAGACAGGGGTTCATATCGAGGGAGCAGTACTTC
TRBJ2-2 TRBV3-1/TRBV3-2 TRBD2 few CASSLLAGGPVSGELFF TGTGCCAGCAGCTTACTAGCGGGGGGCCCGGTGAGCGGGGAGCTGTTTTTT
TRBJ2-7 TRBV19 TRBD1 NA CASSRDSGIGYEQYF TGTGCCAGTAGCCGGGACAGCGGTATCGGTTACGAGCAGTACTTC
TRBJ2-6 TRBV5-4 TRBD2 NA CASTRREGPPSGANVLTF TGTGCCAGCACGAGAAGGGAGGGCCCCCCCTCTGGGGCCAACGTCCTGACTTTC
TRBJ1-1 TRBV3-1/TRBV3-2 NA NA CASSSTPNTEAFF TGTGCCAGCAGCTCGACACCGAACACTGAAGCTTTCTTT
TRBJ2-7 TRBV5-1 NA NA CASSLGTVSYEQYF TGCGCCAGCAGCTTGGGGACAGTTTCCTACGAGCAGTACTTC
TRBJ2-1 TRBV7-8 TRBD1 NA CASSETGQSDNEQFF TGTGCCAGCAGCGAGACGGGACAGAGCGACAATGAGCAGTTCTTC
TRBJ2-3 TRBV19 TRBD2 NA CASRAQASGYRTDTQYF TGTGCCAGTAGAGCCCAGGCTAGCGGCTACCGCACAGATACGCAGTATTTT
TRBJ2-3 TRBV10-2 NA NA CASSDGQGWTGRADTQYF TGCGCCAGCAGTGATGGGCAGGGCTGGACAGGGAGGGCAGATACGCAGTATTTT
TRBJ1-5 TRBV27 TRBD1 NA CASSLLAPGQGNQPQHF TGTGCCAGCAGTTTACTAGCCCCGGGACAGGGGAATCAGCCCCAGCATTTT
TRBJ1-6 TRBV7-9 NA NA CASSLAMGEGSPLHF TGTGCCAGCAGCTTAGCTATGGGGGAGGGTTCACCCCTCCACTTT
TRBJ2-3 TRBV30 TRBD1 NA CACGRDRTDTQYF TGTGCCTGCGGCCGGGACAGAACAGATACGCAGTATTTT
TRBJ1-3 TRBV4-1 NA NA CASSQQRDSGNTIYF TGCGCCAGCAGCCAACAACGGGACTCTGGAAACACCATATATTTT
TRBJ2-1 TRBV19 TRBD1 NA CASSAGTGLYEQFF TGTGCCAGTAGTGCCGGGACAGGGTTATATGAGCAGTTCTTC
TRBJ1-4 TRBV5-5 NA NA CASSSTGSGANEKLFF TGTGCCAGCAGCAGTACAGGGTCCGGGGCTAATGAAAAACTGTTTTTT
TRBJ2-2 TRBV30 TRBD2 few CAWRGLAGDTNTGELFF TGTGCCTGGAGGGGACTAGCGGGGGACACGAACACCGGGGAGCTGTTTTTT
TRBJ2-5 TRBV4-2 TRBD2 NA CASSQAGLAGGYQETQYF TGTGCCAGCAGCCAAGCTGGACTAGCGGGGGGCTACCAAGAGACCCAGTACTTC
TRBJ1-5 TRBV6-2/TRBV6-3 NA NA CASSAGQTPNQPQHF TGTGCCAGCAGCGCCGGACAGACACCTAATCAGCCCCAGCATTTT
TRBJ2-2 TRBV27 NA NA CASRGLGTGELFF TGTGCCAGCAGAGGCCTCGGGACCGGGGAGCTGTTTTTT
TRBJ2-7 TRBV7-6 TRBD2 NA CASSLGVSQRGDNYEQYF TGTGCCAGCAGCTTAGGAGTCTCCCAGCGGGGAGATAACTACGAGCAGTACTTC
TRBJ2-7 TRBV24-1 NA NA CATSDSATGVSYEQYF TGTGCCACCAGTGACAGTGCGACAGGCGTCTCCTACGAGCAGTACTTC
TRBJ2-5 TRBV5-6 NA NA CASSLEGGQETQYF TGTGCCAGCAGCTTGGAGGGGGGGCAGGAGACCCAGTACTTC
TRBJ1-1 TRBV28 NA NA CASSLQGYTEAFF TGTGCCAGCAGTTTACAGGGGTACACTGAAGCTTTCTTT
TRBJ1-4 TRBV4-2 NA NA CASSQVYQGYEKLFF TGTGCCAGCAGCCAAGTTTATCAGGGTTATGAAAAACTGTTTTTT
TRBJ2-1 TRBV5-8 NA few CASSFSAYSYNEQFF TGTGCCAGCAGCTTCTCTGCCTACTCCTACAATGAGCAGTTCTTC
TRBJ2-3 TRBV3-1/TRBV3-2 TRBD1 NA CASSQAATGGTDTQYF TGTGCCAGCAGCCAAGCCGCGACAGGGGGCACAGATACGCAGTATTTT